This T cell receptor (beta chain) is from a study of spatial heterogeneity in lung cancer. Notes on the study in general: Mutation counts in tumors were tracked by counts of expanded intratumoral alpha and beta TCRs.

Time point noted: sample taken at primary tumor resection. Patients with untreated early-stage non-small cell lung cancer, numbering approximately 70, were the donors. Tumor, nontumor lung or frozen PBMC supplied whole RNA that was sequenced unsorted. This clonotype appeared many times. Its antigen is unidentified. In a library made to pick up alpha chains, this beta chain is a stray read with a size that means little. A unique molecular identifier was carried by every single TCR cDNA molecule. TCRdb reanalysed the 5' RACE reads using MiXCR and keeps one entry per CDR3 protein. The repertoire holds about 10,000 distinct CDR3 sequences, around 12% seen once, with more than 9% in the top ten. CDR1 SQVTM and CDR2 ANQGSEA come from the germline V gene. This CDR3 is built from 10 residues.

The gene calls are TRBV29-1 and TRBJ2-4; D is unresolved. This sample comprised lung tumor tissue, obtained at surgery. The receptor was derived from a male donor with early-stage non-small cell lung cancer. The DNA for the CDR3 is TGCAGTGCTAGAGTCGGCATTCAGTACTTC. This codes for CSARVGIQYF.